The T cell receptor beta chain described here comes from a study of blood T cell repertoires in COVID-19. Across the study: Samples representing acute and convalescent COVID-19 were sourced from the United States, Italy and Spain. T cells, B-cell-depleted T cells, or PBMCs supplied cDNA or gDNA.

Using immunoSEQ multiplex PCR, the repertoire was profiled, and TCRdb retains in-frame clones only, with some absent. The top ten hold approximately 4.4% of the sample, which has tens of thousands of clones, 70% to 90% seen once. The TCR was taken from a woman of 80 years or more with acute or convalescent COVID-19. Sequences were obtained from peripheral blood.

This chain's CDR3 is CASSFRGDLSLQETQYF. The CDR3 nucleotides are TGCGCCAGCAGCTTCCGGGGGGACCTGAGCCTGCAAGAGACCCAGTACTTC. V usage is TRBV5-1 and J usage is TRBJ2-5; 7 nucleotides line up with TRBD2. J was trimmed by 2 bases and V by 2 bases; bases with no gene match: 12. Germline CDR1 and CDR2: SGHRS and YFSETQ. CDR3 size: 17 residues.